This TCR beta chain was obtained from a study of vaccination and CD4 T cells after COVID-19. This clonotype has only a few counts. The antigen is undetermined. The study sequenced cultured CD4+ T cell DNA using the Oncomine TCR Beta short-read assay. One entry per CDR3 protein results from TCRdb running MiXCR on the PCR reads. The sample gives around 4,200 distinct CDR3 sequences, roughly two thirds of which show up once; under 40% is in the top ten. Stated treatment: roughly 10-day PBMC culture with coronavirus spike peptide pools or control peptides (ViraFEST assay). Study-wide points: The study found median SARS-CoV-2-reactive clonotypes rising from about 20 to 38, not significantly.

The germline gives CDR1 DFQATT, CDR2 SNEGSKA (reference sequence). V lost 3 bases to trimming and J lost 5 bases; unmatched junction nucleotides: 4. The CDR3 has 14 amino acids. This chain connects TRBV20-1 to TRBJ2-1; TRBD2 agrees at 10 bases. This clonotype was sampled from a human donor who had recovered from COVID-19. Specimen: CD4+ T cells from blood, cultured in vitro. The CDR3 loop reads CSARERGGHNEQFF. As DNA, the CDR3 is TGCAGTGCTAGGGAGCGGGGGGGACACAATGAGCAGTTCTTC.